Detailed here is one TCR beta chain. The data stem from a study of blood T cell repertoires in COVID-19. Using immunoSEQ multiplex PCR, the repertoire was profiled, and TCRdb retains in-frame clones only, with some absent. The data show about 280,000 clones, about 91% seen once. Germline loops: CDR1 MNHEY, CDR2 SVGAGI. The CDR3 has 15 residues. Trimming took 4 bases from V and 2 from J; bases not matched to a gene: 6. Sequencing was done on a sample of PBMCs or T cells enriched from blood (not recorded which). This receptor was obtained from a man between 40 and 49 years old who had been exposed to COVID-19. The chain couples TRBV6-5 to TRBJ2-7; 9 bases map to TRBD1. The CDR3 sequence: CASSWDRDFTYEQYF. The CDR3 coding sequence is TGTGCCAGCAGTTGGGACAGGGACTTCACCTACGAGCAGTACTTC.